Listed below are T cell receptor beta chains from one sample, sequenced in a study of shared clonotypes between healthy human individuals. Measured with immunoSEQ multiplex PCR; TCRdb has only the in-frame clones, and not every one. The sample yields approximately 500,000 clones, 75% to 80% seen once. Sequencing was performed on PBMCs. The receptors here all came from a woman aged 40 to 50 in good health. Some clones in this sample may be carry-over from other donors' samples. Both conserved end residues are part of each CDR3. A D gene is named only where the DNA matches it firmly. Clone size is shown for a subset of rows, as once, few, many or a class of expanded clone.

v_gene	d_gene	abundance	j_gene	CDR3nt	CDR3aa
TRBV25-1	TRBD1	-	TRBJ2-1	TGTGCCAGCAGTGAAGAGGGACAGGGGTGGAATGAGCAGTTCTTC	CASSEEGQGWNEQFF
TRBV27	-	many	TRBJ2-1	TGTGCCAGCATACGGGCGGGCAGAAACAATGAGCAGTTCTTC	CASIRAGRNNEQFF
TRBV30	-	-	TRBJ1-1	TGTGCCTGGAGTGTAACCCACGAAGGCACTGAAGCTTTCTTT	CAWSVTHEGTEAFF
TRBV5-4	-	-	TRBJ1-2	TGTGCCAGCAGCCTGACCACAGGGAGCATCTATGGCTACACCTTC	CASSLTTGSIYGYTF
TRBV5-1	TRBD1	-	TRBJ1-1	TGCGCCAGCAGCTACCGATCAGGGGGGGACACTGAAGCTTTCTTT	CASSYRSGGDTEAFF
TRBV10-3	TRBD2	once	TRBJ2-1	TGTGCCATCAGTGACCTAGCGGGAGGTTACAATGAGCAGTTCTTC	CAISDLAGGYNEQFF
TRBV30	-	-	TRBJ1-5	TGTGCCTGGAGTGGGATCTTCGAGACAGCAACCGGACAGCCCCAGCATTTT	CAWSGIFETATGQPQHF
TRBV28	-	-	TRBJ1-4	TGTGCCAGCAGTTCTACCCGGGCAGGGTGGGGTGAAAAACTGTTTTTT	CASSSTRAGWGEKLFF
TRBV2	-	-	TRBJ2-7	TGTGCCAGCAGTTACACAGACTACGAGCAGTACTTC	CASSYTDYEQYF
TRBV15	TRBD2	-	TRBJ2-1	TGTGCCACCAGCACCCGACTAGCGGGATCCCGCGAGCAGTTCTTC	CATSTRLAGSREQFF
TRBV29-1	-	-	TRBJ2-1	TGCAGCGTTAAAACAGGGTTCGGGGTAGGGCAGTTCTTC	CSVKTGFGVGQFF
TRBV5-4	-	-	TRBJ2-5	TGTGCCAGCAGACAACAGGGTTGGGAGACCCAGTACTTC	CASRQQGWETQYF
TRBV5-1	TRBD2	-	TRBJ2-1	TGCGCCAGCCGCGCGGGGGAGGAGCAGTTCTTC	CASRAGEEQFF
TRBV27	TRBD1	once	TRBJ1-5	TGTGCCAGCAGTTCAGTCAGGGGGCCTCAGCCCCAGCATTTT	CASSSVRGPQPQHF
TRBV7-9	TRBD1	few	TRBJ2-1	TGTGCCAGCAGCCCCCAGGGGGCAGGCTACAATGAGCAGTTCTTC	CASSPQGAGYNEQFF
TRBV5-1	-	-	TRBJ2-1	TGCGCCAGCAGCGGGAGTGGGTCCTACAATGAGCAGTTCTTC	CASSGSGSYNEQFF
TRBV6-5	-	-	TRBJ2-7	TGTGCCAGCAGTTACGCTTTTTCGGACGGCTACGAGCAGTACTTC	CASSYAFSDGYEQYF
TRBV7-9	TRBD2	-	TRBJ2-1	TGTGCCAGCAGCCCTAGCGGGAGACCAGACAATGAGCAGTTCTTC	CASSPSGRPDNEQFF
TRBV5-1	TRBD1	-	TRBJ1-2	TGCGCCAGCAGCCGCGCAGGGGGAAATGATGGCTACACCTTC	CASSRAGGNDGYTF
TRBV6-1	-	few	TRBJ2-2	TGTGCCAGCAGTGTCAGAGGGACAATAGCCGGGGAGCTGTTTTTT	CASSVRGTIAGELFF
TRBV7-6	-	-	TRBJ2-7	TGTGCCAGCAGCTTGGGAAGCCCCTACGAGCAGTACTTC	CASSLGSPYEQYF
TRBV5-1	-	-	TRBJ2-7	TGCGCCAGCAGCTTTTTTCCGGGAGAATCCTACGAGCAGTACTTC	CASSFFPGESYEQYF
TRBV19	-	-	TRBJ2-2	TGTGCCAGTAGTACTACAGGGCCCGGGGAGCTGTTTTTT	CASSTTGPGELFF
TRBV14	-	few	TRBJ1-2	TGTGCCAGCAGCCTAACAACTTTCGGATACGGCTACACCTTC	CASSLTTFGYGYTF
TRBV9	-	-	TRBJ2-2	TGTGCCAGCAACCCCCTACCTGGACTACAAGAAACCGGGGAGCTGTTTTTT	CASNPLPGLQETGELFF
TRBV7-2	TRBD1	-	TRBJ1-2	TGTGCCAGCAGCTCGGACAGGGGATATGGCTACACCTTC	CASSSDRGYGYTF
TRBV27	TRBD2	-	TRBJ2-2	TGTGCCAGCAGTAGGCCGGGACTAGCGGGAGGCCAGGGCACCGGGGAGCTGTTTTTT	CASSRPGLAGGQGTGELFF
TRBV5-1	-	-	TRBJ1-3	TGCGCCAGCAGCCCGTTGGGAGTATCTGGAAACACCATATATTTT	CASSPLGVSGNTIYF
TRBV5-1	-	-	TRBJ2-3	TGCGCCAGCAGCTTGGGGCAGGGGATGTCAGATACGCAGTATTTT	CASSLGQGMSDTQYF
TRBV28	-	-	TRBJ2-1	TGTGCCAGCAGTTTACAATATGTGGATGAGCAGTTCTTC	CASSLQYVDEQFF
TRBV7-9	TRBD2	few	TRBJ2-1	TGTGCCAGCAGCTTAGGCGTGGGGACTAGCGGGAGCGGGGAGTTCTTC	CASSLGVGTSGSGEFF
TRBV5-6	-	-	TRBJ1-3	TGTGCCAGCAGCTCTCCCTGGGGAGCGAGCTCTGGAAACACCATATATTTT	CASSSPWGASSGNTIYF
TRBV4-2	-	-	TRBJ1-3	TGTGCCAGCAGCCAAGAGAACACCTCTGGAAACACCATATATTTT	CASSQENTSGNTIYF
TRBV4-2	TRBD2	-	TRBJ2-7	TGTGCCAGCAGCCAAGAGGGCCCCCAGGGCGGGAGCTCCTACGAGCAGTACTTC	CASSQEGPQGGSSYEQYF
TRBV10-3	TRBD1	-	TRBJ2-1	TGTGCCATCGGCCAGGGGACAGGGGGACACAATGAGCAGTTCTTC	CAIGQGTGGHNEQFF